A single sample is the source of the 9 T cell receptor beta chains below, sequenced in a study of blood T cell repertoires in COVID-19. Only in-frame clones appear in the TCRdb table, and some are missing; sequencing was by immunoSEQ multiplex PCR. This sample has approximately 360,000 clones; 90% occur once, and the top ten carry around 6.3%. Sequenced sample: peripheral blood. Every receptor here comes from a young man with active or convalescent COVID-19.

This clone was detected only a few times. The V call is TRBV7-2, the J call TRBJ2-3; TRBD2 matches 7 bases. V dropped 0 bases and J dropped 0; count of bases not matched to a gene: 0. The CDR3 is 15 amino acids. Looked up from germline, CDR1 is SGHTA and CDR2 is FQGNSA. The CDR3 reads CASSLAGGSTDTQYF. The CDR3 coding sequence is TGTGCCAGCAGCTTAGCCGGGGGGAGCACAGATACGCAGTATTTT. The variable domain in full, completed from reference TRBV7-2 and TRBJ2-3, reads GAGVSQSPSNKVTEKGKDVELRCDPISGHTALYWYRQSLGQGLEFLIYFQGNSAPDKSGLPSDRFSAERTGGSVSTLTIQRTQQEDSAVYLCASSLAGGSTDTQYFGPGTRLTVL.

CDR3 protein: CASSSTGTPNIKAFF. Written as DNA, the CDR3 is TGTGCCAGCAGCTCCACCGGGACACCGAACATCAAAGCTTTCTTT. J is TRBJ1-1 and V is TRBV7-8, with D possibly TRBD1 on 6 matching bases. Trimming left V 4 bases short and J 9 bases short, with 21 bases between. The CDR3 consists of 15 residues. In germline, CDR1 is SGHVS, CDR2 FQNEAQ.

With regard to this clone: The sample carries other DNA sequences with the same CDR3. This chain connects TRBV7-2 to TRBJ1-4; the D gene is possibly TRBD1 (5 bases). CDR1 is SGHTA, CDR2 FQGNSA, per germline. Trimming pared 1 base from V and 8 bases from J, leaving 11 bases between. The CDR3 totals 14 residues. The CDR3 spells CASSLGGGGEKLFF. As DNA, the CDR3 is TGTGCCAGCAGCTTAGGCGGGGGAGGCGAAAAACTGTTTTTT.

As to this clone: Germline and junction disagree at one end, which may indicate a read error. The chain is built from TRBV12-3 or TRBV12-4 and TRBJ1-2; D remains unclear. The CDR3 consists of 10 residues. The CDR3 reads CASGGRPLYF. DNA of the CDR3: TGTGCCAGCGGCGGAAGACCCCTATACTTC.

In DNA form, the CDR3 reads TGTGCCAGCAGTTTACGCAGAAATGGAAACACCATATATTTT. Encoded protein: CASSLRRNGNTIYF. The chain couples TRBV27 to TRBJ1-3; D is unresolved. From germline, CDR1 is MNHEY and CDR2 SMNVEV (reference sequence). This CDR3 is built from 14 residues. V was trimmed by 2 bases and J by 3 bases, leaving 8 bases between them.

CDR3 sequence (DNA): TGTGCCAGCAGCCCCCCCGGGGGGGGCACAGATACGCAGTATTTT. It codes for CASSPPGGGTDTQYF. The genes are TRBV3-1 (or the pseudogene TRBV3-2) and TRBJ2-3, with 8 bases identical to TRBD2. The J segment lost 1 base and the V segment lost 4 bases, leaving 4 bases of the junction unmatched. The V gene's germline CDR1 is LGHDT and CDR2 YNNKEL (reference sequence). The CDR3 has 15 amino acids.

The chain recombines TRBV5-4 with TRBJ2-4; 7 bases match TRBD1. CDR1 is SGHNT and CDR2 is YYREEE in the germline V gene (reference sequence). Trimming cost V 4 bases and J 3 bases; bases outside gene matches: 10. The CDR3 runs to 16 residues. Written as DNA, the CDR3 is TGTGCCAGCAGCCCCGTGACAGGGATGGTCAAAAACATTCAGTACTTC. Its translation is CASSPVTGMVKNIQYF.

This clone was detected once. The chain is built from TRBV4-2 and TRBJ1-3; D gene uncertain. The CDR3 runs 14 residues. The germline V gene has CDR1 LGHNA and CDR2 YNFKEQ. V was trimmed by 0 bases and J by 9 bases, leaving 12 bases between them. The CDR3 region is CASSQDGELATIYF. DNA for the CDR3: TGTGCCAGCAGCCAAGATGGGGAGCTGGCCACCATATATTTT.

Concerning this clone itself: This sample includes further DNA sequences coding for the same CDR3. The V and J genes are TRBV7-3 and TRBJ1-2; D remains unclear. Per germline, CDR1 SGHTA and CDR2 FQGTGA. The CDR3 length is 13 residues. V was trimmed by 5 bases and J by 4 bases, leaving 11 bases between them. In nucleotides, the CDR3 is TGTGCCAGCAGCCCGTCGGGTGGCTATGGCTACACCTTC. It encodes CASSPSGGYGYTF. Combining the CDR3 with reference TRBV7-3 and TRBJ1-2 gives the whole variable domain GAGVSQTPSNKVTEKGKYVELRCDPISGHTALYWYRQSLGQGPEFLIYFQGTGAADDSGLPNDRFFAVRPEGSVSTLKIQRTERGDSAVYLCASSPSGGYGYTFGSGTRLTVV.